Below are 12 T cell receptor beta chains sequenced from a single sample in a study of identical twins. A single record per CDR3 protein comes from TCRdb applying MiXCR to the 5' RACE reads. The sample has 270,000 or so distinct CDR3 sequences; about 8.5% are singletons. These same data were also listed under a study on yellow fever vaccine responses in identical twins.

Sequencing used CD8+ T cells sorted from blood. Receptor source: a woman aged 18 to 35 in good health.

This chain connects TRBV7-6 to TRBJ2-1, with 15 bases matching TRBD2. The CDR3 is 18 amino acids. The ends lost 4 bases at V and 1 base at J; junction bases unmatched: 5. CDR1 and CDR2 from the germline V gene are SGHVS and FNYEAQ. The CDR3 region has the DNA TGTGCCAGCAGCTGCGGACTAGCGGGAGGGCCTTCCTACAATGAGCAGTTCTTC. Its protein product is CASSCGLAGGPSYNEQFF.

V and J are TRBV5-1 and TRBJ2-1, with D unresolved. Germline loops: CDR1 SGHRS, CDR2 YFSETQ. V gave up 5 bases and J gave up 5 bases, with 14 bases separating them. This CDR3 spans 14 amino acids. CDR3 in amino acids: CASRGGDGNNEQFF. In DNA, the CDR3 is TGCGCCAGCAGGGGTGGGGATGGTAACAATGAGCAGTTCTTC.

The rearrangement uses TRBV28 and TRBJ1-5; D unclear. This CDR3 is 13 amino acids long. Trimming took 2 bases from V and 4 from J, leaving 6 bases between them. CDR1 and CDR2 (germline): MDHEN, SYDVKM. CDR3 protein: CASSLTSNQPQHF. The CDR3 DNA reads TGTGCCAGCAGTTTAACAAGTAATCAGCCCCAGCATTTT.

This clonotype came up many times. Here the CDR3 reads CASRGAGYNEQFF. Here the CDR3 DNA reads TGTGCCAGCAGAGGGGCTGGCTACAATGAGCAGTTCTTC. This rearrangement joins TRBV6-6 to TRBJ2-1, with D possibly being TRBD1 (5 bases). With 6 bases removed from V and 3 bases from J, the gap between germline ends came to 9 bases. The CDR3 has 13 residues. Germline CDR1 and CDR2: MNHNY and SVGAGI (reference sequence).

This clonotype was counted ten times or more. The CDR3 nucleotides read TGCGCCAGCAGCTTGGGACTAGCGGGATGGGAGACCCAGTACTTC. It codes for CASSLGLAGWETQYF. The chain uses TRBV5-1 and TRBJ2-5, with 11 bases lining up with TRBD2. Germline CDR1 and CDR2: SGHRS and YFSETQ. The CDR3 contains 15 residues. The J segment lost 5 bases and the V segment lost 0 bases, leaving 3 bases of the junction unmatched.

This clonotype was found once. A clone one base away is much larger, so this may be a read error. The rearrangement joins TRBV29-1 to TRBJ2-7; D not certain. From germline, CDR1 is SQVTM and CDR2 ANQGSEA. This CDR3 spans 12 amino acids. V was shortened by 7 bases and J by 0 bases, with 10 bases between the two germline ends. CDR3 region: CSAASFSYEQYF. The CDR3 coding sequence is TGCAGCGCTGCATCATTCTCCTACGAGCAGTACTTC.

The chain is built from TRBV7-2 and TRBJ1-4; 7 nucleotides agree with TRBD1. CDR3 size: 16 residues. The germline V gene encodes CDR1 SGHTA and CDR2 FQGNSA. J gave up 0 bases and V 3 bases, and 4 bases lay outside the gene matches. The DNA for the CDR3 is TGTGCCAGCAGCTTTAGGGGGCTTTCAACTAATGAAAAACTGTTTTTT. It translates to CASSFRGLSTNEKLFF.

This sequence joins TRBV4-1 and TRBJ2-3; 12 bases map to TRBD2. This CDR3 has 16 residues. Germline CDR1 and CDR2: MGHRA and YSYEKL. Germline trimming cut 2 bases from V and 4 bases from J; bases unmatched to any gene: 4. The CDR3: CASSQLLAGGPDTQYF. In DNA form, the CDR3 reads TGCGCCAGCAGCCAACTTCTAGCGGGAGGGCCAGATACGCAGTATTTT.

The chain employs TRBV28 and TRBJ2-1; D gene ambiguous. The CDR3 loop spans 18 amino acids. The V end lost 4 bases, the J end lost 8 bases, and 27 bases lay between the germline ends. Looked up from germline, CDR1 is MDHEN and CDR2 is SYDVKM. The CDR3 loop is CASSSFDTDSKLGYEQFF. In DNA, the CDR3 is TGTGCCAGCAGTTCCTTTGATACCGACTCTAAGCTCGGCTATGAGCAGTTCTTC.

This clonotype has a count of ten or more. The V and J genes are TRBV28 and TRBJ2-1; D perhaps matches TRBD1 (6 bases). The CDR3 has 16 residues. Trimming pared 1 base from V and 2 bases from J, leaving 12 bases between. The germline gives CDR1 MDHEN, CDR2 SYDVKM. CDR3 DNA sequence: TGTGCCAGCAGTTTATTCCGAGGGGGAACCTACAATGAGCAGTTCTTC. Translation: CASSLFRGGTYNEQFF.

Remarks on this clonotype: This may arise from a read error, as a much more abundant clone is one base away. The gene calls are TRBV20-1 and TRBJ2-2; D remains ambiguous. Germline assignment: CDR1 DFQATT and CDR2 SNEGSKA (reference sequence). The CDR3 loop spans 15 amino acids. The CDR3 bases are TGCTGTGCTAGAGACCCCGGGTATGACACCGGGGAGCTGTTTTTT. It specifies CCARDPGYDTGELFF.

This sequence joins TRBV5-6 and TRBJ2-5; 9 bases agree with TRBD1. V lost 4 bases and J lost 1; bases outside the gene matches: 8. This CDR3 spans 16 amino acids. CDR1 is SGHDT, CDR2 YYEEEE, per germline. CDR3 in amino acids: CASSVAGTGFQETQYF. The CDR3, as DNA: TGTGCCAGCAGCGTCGCTGGGACAGGGTTCCAAGAGACCCAGTACTTC.